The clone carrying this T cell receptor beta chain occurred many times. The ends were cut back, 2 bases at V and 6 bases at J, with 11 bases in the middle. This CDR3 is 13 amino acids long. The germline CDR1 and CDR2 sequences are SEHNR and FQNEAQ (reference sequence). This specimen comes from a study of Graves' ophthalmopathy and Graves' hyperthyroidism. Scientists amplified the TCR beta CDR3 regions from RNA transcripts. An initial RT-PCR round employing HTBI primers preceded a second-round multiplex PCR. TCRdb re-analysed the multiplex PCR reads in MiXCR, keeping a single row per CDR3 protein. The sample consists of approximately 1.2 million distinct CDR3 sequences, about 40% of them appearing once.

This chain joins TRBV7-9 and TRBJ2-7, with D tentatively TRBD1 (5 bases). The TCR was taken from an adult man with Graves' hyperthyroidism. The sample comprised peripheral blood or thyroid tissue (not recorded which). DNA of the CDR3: TGTGCCAGCAGCTTAAGTTCAGGGCTCGAGCAGTACTTC. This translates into CASSLSSGLEQYF.